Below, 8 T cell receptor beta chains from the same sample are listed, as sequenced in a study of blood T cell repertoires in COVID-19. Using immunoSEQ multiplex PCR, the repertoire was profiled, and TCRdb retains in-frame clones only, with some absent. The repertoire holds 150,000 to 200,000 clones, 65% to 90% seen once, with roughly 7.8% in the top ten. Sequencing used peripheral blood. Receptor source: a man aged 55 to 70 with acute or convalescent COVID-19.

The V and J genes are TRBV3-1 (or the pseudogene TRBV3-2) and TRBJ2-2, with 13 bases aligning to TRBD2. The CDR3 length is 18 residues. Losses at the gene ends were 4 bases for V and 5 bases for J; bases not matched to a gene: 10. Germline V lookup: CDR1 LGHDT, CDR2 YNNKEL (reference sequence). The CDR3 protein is CASSPRTSGSKRTGELFF. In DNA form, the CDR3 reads TGTGCCAGCAGCCCACGGACTAGCGGGAGTAAAAGGACCGGGGAGCTGTTTTTT.

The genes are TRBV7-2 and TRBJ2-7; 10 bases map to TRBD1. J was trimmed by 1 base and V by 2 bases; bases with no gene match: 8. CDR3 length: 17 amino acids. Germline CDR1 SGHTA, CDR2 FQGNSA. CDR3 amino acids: CASSLRGGQGLSYEQYF. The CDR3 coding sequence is TGTGCCAGCAGCTTAAGAGGGGGACAGGGGCTTTCCTACGAGCAGTACTTC.

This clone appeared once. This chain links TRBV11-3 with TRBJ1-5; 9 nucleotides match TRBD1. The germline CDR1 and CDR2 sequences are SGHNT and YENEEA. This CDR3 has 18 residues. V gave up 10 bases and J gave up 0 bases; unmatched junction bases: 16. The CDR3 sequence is CATTTQQGARYSNQPQHF. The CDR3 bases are TGTGCCACCACGACTCAACAGGGGGCGAGGTATAGCAATCAGCCCCAGCATTTT.

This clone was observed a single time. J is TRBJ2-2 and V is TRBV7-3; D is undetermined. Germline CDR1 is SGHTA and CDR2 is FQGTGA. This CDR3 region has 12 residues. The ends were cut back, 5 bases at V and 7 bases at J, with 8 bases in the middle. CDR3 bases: TGTGCCAGCAGCGCTCCCGGCGGGGAGCTGTTTTTT. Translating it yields CASSAPGGELFF.

The CDR3 nucleotides read TGTGCCAGCAGCCAAGGGACAGCTGCTAATCAGCCCCAGCATTTT. Translating it yields CASSQGTAANQPQHF. The chain is built from TRBV3-1 (or the pseudogene TRBV3-2) and TRBJ1-5; possible D gene TRBD1, 6 bases. Trimming took off 1 base at V and 4 bases at J, with 11 bases between the two ends. Germline CDR1 reads LGHDT; CDR2 reads YNNKEL (reference sequence). This CDR3 spans 15 amino acids.

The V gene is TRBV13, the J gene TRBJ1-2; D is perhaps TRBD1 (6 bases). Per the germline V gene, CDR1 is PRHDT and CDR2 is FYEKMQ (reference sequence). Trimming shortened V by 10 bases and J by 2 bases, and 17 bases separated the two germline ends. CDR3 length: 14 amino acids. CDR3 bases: TGTGCCACGGCCCGGGGGGGCGAAAACTATGGCTACACCTTC. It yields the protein CATARGGENYGYTF.

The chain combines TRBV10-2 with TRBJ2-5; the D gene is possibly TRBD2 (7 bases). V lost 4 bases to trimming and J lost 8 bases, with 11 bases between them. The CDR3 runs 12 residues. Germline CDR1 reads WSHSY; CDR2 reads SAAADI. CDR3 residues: CASSARGGTQYF. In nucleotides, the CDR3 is TGCGCCAGCAGTGCTAGGGGGGGTACCCAGTACTTC.

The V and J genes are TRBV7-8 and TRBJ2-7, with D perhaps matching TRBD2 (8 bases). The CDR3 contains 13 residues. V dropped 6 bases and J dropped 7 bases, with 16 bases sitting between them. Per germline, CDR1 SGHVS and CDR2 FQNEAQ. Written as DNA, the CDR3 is TGTGCCAGCAGGACCGGGAGGGGGCTTGAGCAGTACTTC. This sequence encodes CASRTGRGLEQYF.